This TCR beta chain is from a study of cytomegalovirus exposure and HLA in healthy donors. Notes on the study in general: Later analysis found that TCR beta chains associated with HLA were more clonally expanded than other, equally common chains. Excluded: some indistinguishable V segments such as TRBV6-2 and TRBV6-3.

Germline CDR1 and CDR2: LNHNV and YYDKDF (reference sequence). This CDR3 is built from 19 residues. V lost 0 bases and J lost 0, with 17 bases in between. Note on this clone: Its antigen is undetermined.

PCR involved 60 Vbeta and 13 Jbeta primers. Sequenced by immunoSEQ multiplex PCR; TCRdb stores in-frame clones only, minus some. This table has under 300,000 clones, roughly 70% appearing once. This chain uses TRBV15 with TRBJ1-4; TRBD1 is a possible D gene (5 bases). This receptor was obtained from a female donor in good health and CMV-seronegative. The sequenced sample consisted of PBMCs. The DNA for the CDR3 is TGTGCCACCAGCAGAGATTTTAAGGGCGGGGGTACAACTAATGAAAAACTGTTTTTT. It is translated as CATSRDFKGGGTTNEKLFF.